This TCR beta chain was retrieved from a study of identifying expanded T cells in peripheral blood. Repertoires were generated with immunoSEQ multiplex PCR, while TCRdb's copy carries only in-frame clones and drops some. Here the sample spans roughly 90,000 clones, approximately 81% being singletons. During the collection period, no donor immune events like infections were recorded. A note on this clone: Its specificity is unknown.

General observations from the study: Across healthy donors, higher total template counts meant significantly greater approximately 2-week count variance. Differentially abundant clones: around 1.2 between replicates, 16.4 at roughly 2 weeks, around 20 at four.

The sample consisted of blood. The source is a person aged 18 to 70 in good health.

CDR3 region: CASSQERQGFYEQYF. The DNA of the CDR3 is TGCGCCAGCAGCCAAGAACGACAGGGGTTCTACGAGCAGTACTTC. The gene calls are TRBV4-1 and TRBJ2-7; TRBD1 matches at 8 bases. The germline gives CDR1 MGHRA, CDR2 YSYEKL. The CDR3 is 15 amino acids. The V and J ends lost 0 bases and 3 bases, in that order; junction bases with no gene match: 4.